This is a list of T cell receptor beta chains from one sample in a study of regulatory T cells in long-lasting Graves disease. One entry per CDR3 protein results from TCRdb running MiXCR on the multiplex PCR reads. The sample yields around 400,000 distinct CDR3 sequences, roughly 16% seen once. The starting material was peripheral blood mononuclear cells (PBMCs), obtained at new diagnosis, from a patient treated with antithyroid drugs. These receptors all stem from a female donor with Graves disease. Both conserved end residues are part of each CDR3. The order of the fields is D gene, J gene, clone size, V gene, CDR3 protein, CDR3 DNA. A D gene is named only where the DNA matches it firmly. Clone size is given for some rows only: seen once, a few or many times, or a class if the clone is expanded.

- TRBJ1-2 many TRBV27 CASSLSQGGVYGYTF TGTGCCAGCAGTTTGTCACAGGGAGGCGTTTATGGCTACACCTTC
TRBD2 TRBJ2-1 many TRBV7-9 CASSLTSGAYNEQFF TGTGCCAGCAGTCTGACTAGCGGAGCGTACAATGAGCAGTTCTTC
- TRBJ2-6 many TRBV2 CASSELGYGVAGANVLTF TGTGCCAGCAGTGAATTGGGGTACGGGGTGGCTGGGGCCAACGTCCTGACTTTC
- TRBJ2-1 - TRBV7-3 CASSGRRDNEQFF TGTGCCAGCAGCGGACGCAGGGACAATGAGCAGTTCTTC
- TRBJ2-3 few TRBV2 CARGTYGDTQYF TGTGCCAGAGGGACCTACGGGGATACGCAGTATTTT
- TRBJ2-5 many TRBV6-6 CASSYSRGSETQYF TGTGCCAGCAGTTACTCGAGGGGGAGCGAGACCCAGTACTTC
- TRBJ1-2 many TRBV28 CASSSQGWSLYGYTF TGTGCCAGCAGTTCCCAGGGGTGGTCCCTTTATGGCTACACCTTC
- TRBJ1-5 many TRBV14 CASSQGGSQPQHF TGTGCCAGCAGCCAAGGGGGGAGTCAGCCCCAGCATTTT
- TRBJ2-3 many TRBV7-3 CASSYYHGWDLFTDTQYF TGTGCCAGCAGTTACTACCATGGCTGGGACCTGTTCACAGATACGCAGTATTTT
- TRBJ2-2 few TRBV30 CAWSYSQRVSGELFF TGTGCCTGGAGCTACTCCCAGCGGGTTTCAGGGGAGCTGTTTTTT
TRBD2 TRBJ2-3 - TRBV11-3 CASSFLGGSGTDTQYF TGTGCCAGCAGCTTCCTGGGCGGGAGTGGGACAGATACGCAGTATTTT
- TRBJ2-3 few TRBV18 CASSPQISNQDTQYF TGTGCCAGCTCACCACAAATCTCCAATCAGGATACGCAGTATTTT
- TRBJ1-5 many TRBV5-1 CASSLLNTDQPQHF TGCGCCAGCAGCCTCCTCAACACGGATCAGCCCCAGCATTTT
- TRBJ1-2 many TRBV20-1 CSADRVDLNYGYTF TGCAGTGCTGACCGGGTCGATCTTAACTATGGCTACACCTTC
- TRBJ1-5 few TRBV20-1 CSARRTANQPQHF TGCAGTGCTAGGAGGACAGCTAATCAGCCCCAGCATTTT
- TRBJ2-1 few TRBV13 CASSPPMAGATYNEQFF TGTGCCAGCTCACCACCGATGGCCGGAGCGACGTACAATGAGCAGTTCTTC
TRBD2 TRBJ2-1 many TRBV27 CASSDGLAVWNEQFF TGTGCCAGCAGTGACGGACTAGCGGTTTGGAATGAGCAGTTCTTC
TRBD2 TRBJ2-1 few TRBV6-1 CASSPTSGGLGVNEQFF TGTGCCAGCAGTCCGACTAGCGGGGGCCTGGGGGTCAATGAGCAGTTCTTC
- TRBJ1-4 many TRBV5-6 CASSFSREGRKPIF TGTGCCAGCAGCTTTTCCCGCGAGGGGCGGAAGCCGATTTTT
- TRBJ1-5 - TRBV29-1 CSEKRPVGNQPQHF TGCAGTGAAAAACGCCCCGTCGGTAACCAGCCCCAGCATTTT
- TRBJ2-7 - TRBV7-2 CACSLGARSYEQYF TGTGCCTGCAGTCTTGGGGCCAGGAGCTACGAGCAGTACTTC
TRBD1 TRBJ1-5 - TRBV20-1 CSARRGQQNQPQHF TGCAGTGCTAGAAGGGGACAGCAAAATCAGCCCCAGCATTTT
- TRBJ1-4 many TRBV15 CATSRIRGLSEKLFF TGTGCCACCAGCAGAATTCGGGGGCTAAGTGAAAAACTGTTTTTT
- TRBJ1-2 many TRBV29-1 CSVPEVQNRNYGYTF TGCAGCGTGCCCGAAGTACAAAATCGAAACTATGGCTACACCTTC
TRBD1 TRBJ2-3 many TRBV27 CASSMGTGVTDTQYF TGTGCCAGCAGCATGGGGACAGGGGTTACAGATACGCAGTATTTT
- TRBJ1-1 many TRBV2 CASSWETASEAFF TGTGCCAGCAGTTGGGAGACAGCAAGTGAAGCTTTCTTT
TRBD2 TRBJ2-2 - TRBV6-1 CASSAEGSGGDGNVGELFF TGTGCCAGCAGTGCGGAGGGAAGCGGGGGGGACGGTAACGTCGGGGAGCTGTTTTTT
TRBD1 TRBJ1-5 - TRBV5-6 CASSFRGQYQPQHF TGTGCCAGCAGCTTCAGGGGGCAATATCAGCCCCAGCATTTT